A selection of T cell receptor beta chains follows, all from one sample in a study of blood T cell repertoires in COVID-19. TCRdb keeps only in-frame clones here, not all; method: immunoSEQ multiplex PCR. The table shows some 200,000 clones, with under 85% occurring only once. The sequencing sample was made of peripheral blood. Source of these receptors: a woman in her 40s with acute or convalescent COVID-19. The CDR3 runs from the conserved cysteine through the conserved F or W. A D gene is named only where the DNA matches it firmly. Only some rows state a clone size, as once, few, many or a class for expanded clones.

v_gene	len	d_gene	abundance	j_gene	CDR3nt	CDR3aa
TRBV4-1	17	TRBD1	.	TRBJ1-2	TGCGCCAGCAGCCTCTCGGGGACAGGGGGCGAGGGCTATGGCTACACCTTC	CASSLSGTGGEGYGYTF
TRBV2	16	TRBD1	.	TRBJ1-5	TGTGCCAGCGAAGGCAGGGGGCGCGGAGGCAATCAGCCCCAGCATTTT	CASEGRGRGGNQPQHF
TRBV28	14	.	.	TRBJ2-7	TGTGCCAGCAAAGGGTTGACTAGGTCCTACGAGCAGTACTTC	CASKGLTRSYEQYF
TRBV19	12	TRBD1	.	TRBJ1-5	TGTGCCAGTAGTAACAGGGGTGGAAACCAGCATTTT	CASSNRGGNQHF
TRBV30	12	.	.	TRBJ1-1	TGTGCCTGGAGTGTAAGTAGCACTGAAGCTTTCTTT	CAWSVSSTEAFF
TRBV6-5	15	.	.	TRBJ2-3	TGTGCCAGCAGTTACGGTATCGGGGGCACAGATACGCAGTATTTT	CASSYGIGGTDTQYF
TRBV2	13	TRBD1	.	TRBJ1-5	TGTGCCAGCGGAGGACAGGACAATCAGCCCCAGCATTTT	CASGGQDNQPQHF
TRBV4-1	14	TRBD1	few	TRBJ1-2	TGCGCCAGCAGCCAACCCGGACAGGTCCGTGGCTACACCTTC	CASSQPGQVRGYTF
TRBV5-1	15	TRBD1	.	TRBJ1-3	TGCGCCAGCAGTCGGGACAGGGAGACTGGAAACACCATATATTTT	CASSRDRETGNTIYF
TRBV5-1	21	TRBD1	.	TRBJ1-1	TGCGCCAGCAGCGGGGATTGGGACAGGGTGGATCCTCTCTATATGAACACTGAAGCTTTCTTT	CASSGDWDRVDPLYMNTEAFF
TRBV3-1/TRBV3-2	15	TRBD1	.	TRBJ2-7	TGTGCCAGCAGCCGCCGGGACAGAGCGACCTACGAGCAGTACTTC	CASSRRDRATYEQYF
TRBV3-1/TRBV3-2	14	.	many	TRBJ1-4	TGTGCCAGCACAGGGAATAGTCTGGGCGAAAAACTGTTTTTT	CASTGNSLGEKLFF
TRBV28	14	.	.	TRBJ1-1	TGTGCCAGCAGTTTAGTAGGGAGGGACACTGAAGCTTTCTTT	CASSLVGRDTEAFF
TRBV2	13	TRBD1	.	TRBJ2-7	TGTGCCAGCGATGGGAACAGGGGCTACGAGCAGTACTTC	CASDGNRGYEQYF
TRBV18	15	TRBD2	.	TRBJ2-5	TGTGCCAGCTCACCCCGGAGCGGGGACGAGGAGACCCAGTACTTC	CASSPRSGDEETQYF
TRBV7-3	15	TRBD2	.	TRBJ2-5	TGTGCCAGCAGCTTGGTCGGGGGGGCCGCGGAGACCCAGTACTTC	CASSLVGGAAETQYF